The entry below describes one T cell receptor beta chain. Trimming cost V 5 bases and J 3 bases, with 20 bases left between them. Germline CDR1 and CDR2: SGHVS and FNYEAQ. The CDR3 is made up of 16 amino acids. This specimen comes from a study of blood T cell repertoires in COVID-19. On the study more broadly: Material from acute and convalescent COVID-19 was sourced from the United States, Italy and Spain. Sources were T cells, B-cell-depleted T cells, or PBMCs; the material itself was cDNA or gDNA.

In the source study's methods: The authors estimated nucleated cell counts from reference gene primer amplification. Profiled with immunoSEQ multiplex PCR; TCRdb holds only in-frame clones, not every one. The V and J calls and the clone size are those of that table, but D and trimming were determined from the DNA. The data hold about 270,000 clones, with roughly 86% observed a single time. This clonotype was obtained from a woman in her sixties or seventies who had recovered from COVID-19. The chain employs TRBV7-6 and TRBJ2-7; D not resolved. Input material: peripheral blood. CDR3 residues: CASSGSDSAEYYEQYF. The DNA of the CDR3 is TGTGCCAGCAGCGGATCCGACTCCGCAGAATACTACGAGCAGTACTTC.